Listed below are T cell receptor beta chains from one sample, sequenced in a study of cytomegalovirus exposure and HLA in healthy donors. Sequencing was performed with immunoSEQ multiplex PCR; in TCRdb, only in-frame clones are kept and a portion is missing. This sample has roughly 150,000 clones, with approximately 80% found just once. Sequenced material: PBMCs. These receptors came from a man aged 18 to 29 in good health and CMV-seropositive. The CDR3 runs from the conserved cysteine through the conserved F or W. A D gene is named only where the DNA matches it firmly. Rows give clone size only sometimes, using once, few, many, or a class for an expanded clone.

j_call cdr3_length d_call v_call clone_size cdr3_aa
TRBJ1-1 15 TRBD1 TRBV6-5 NA CASRTGGAGNTEAFF
TRBJ1-5 14 NA TRBV6-1 NA CASRGGVLGQPQHF
TRBJ1-3 15 TRBD1 TRBV9 few CASSLGTGHGNTIYF
TRBJ1-6 17 NA TRBV27 NA CASSLSFPWGRGSPLHF
TRBJ2-6 14 NA TRBV7-6 once CASSLLTGANVLTF
TRBJ2-2 15 NA TRBV28 once CASSFYNSGTGELFF
TRBJ2-2 15 TRBD1 TRBV7-9 NA CASIWPPYRGEELFF
TRBJ2-2 16 TRBD2 TRBV4-3 few CASSPSGLVGAGELFF
TRBJ2-5 13 NA TRBV27 NA CASRKGYQETQYF
TRBJ2-3 15 TRBD2 TRBV6-5 NA CASSPPGLGTDTQYF
TRBJ1-1 14 NA TRBV5-1 few CASSLAQTNTEAFF
TRBJ1-2 15 NA TRBV19 once CASNDREKGRGGYTF
TRBJ1-1 15 NA TRBV11-2 NA CASSLEWSQEAEAFF
TRBJ2-3 14 TRBD2 TRBV28 NA CASTLAEVTDTQYF
TRBJ1-2 11 NA TRBV6-5 NA CASSDWRGYTF
TRBJ2-3 17 NA TRBV4-1 NA CASSQGPAGGPPGTQYF
TRBJ1-1 12 NA TRBV13 NA CASSLQVTEAFF
TRBJ2-7 15 NA TRBV6-6 NA CASSYLWEGAYEQYF
TRBJ2-5 14 NA TRBV5-8 NA CASSLRLAGTTQYF
TRBJ2-7 16 NA TRBV18 NA CASSQAGMADTYEQYF
TRBJ2-7 11 NA TRBV7-2 NA CASSLGREQYF
TRBJ2-7 14 TRBD2 TRBV6-1 NA CASSSLGGSYEQYF
TRBJ2-1 16 NA TRBV2 NA CASSGVDALSYNEQFF
TRBJ1-2 13 NA TRBV19 few CASSNAGGYGYTF
TRBJ2-7 14 TRBD2 TRBV5-1 few CASSLGGLGYEQYF
TRBJ1-2 15 NA TRBV6-1 NA CASSDRDQGRVGYTF
TRBJ2-5 14 NA TRBV5-1 NA CASRDRLYQETQYF
TRBJ1-2 14 TRBD1 TRBV7-3 NA CASSLTGGADGYTF